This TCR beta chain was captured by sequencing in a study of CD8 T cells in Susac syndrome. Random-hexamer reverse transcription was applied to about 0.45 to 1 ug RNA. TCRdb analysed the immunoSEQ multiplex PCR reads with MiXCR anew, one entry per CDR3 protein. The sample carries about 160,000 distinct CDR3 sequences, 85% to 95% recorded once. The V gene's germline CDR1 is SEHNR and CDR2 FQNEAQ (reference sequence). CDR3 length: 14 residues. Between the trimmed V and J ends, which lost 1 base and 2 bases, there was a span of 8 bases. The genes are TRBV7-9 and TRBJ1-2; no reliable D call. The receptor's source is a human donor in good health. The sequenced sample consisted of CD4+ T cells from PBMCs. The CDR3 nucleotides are TGTGCCAGCAGCTTAGGTAATAGCAACTATGGCTACACCTTC. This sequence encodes CASSLGNSNYGYTF.